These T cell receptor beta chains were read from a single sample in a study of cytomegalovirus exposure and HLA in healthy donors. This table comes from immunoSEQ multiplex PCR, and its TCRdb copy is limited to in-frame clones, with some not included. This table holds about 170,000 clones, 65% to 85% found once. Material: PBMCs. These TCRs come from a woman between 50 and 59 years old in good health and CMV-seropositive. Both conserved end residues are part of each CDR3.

CDR3aa: CASSYTYNNEQFF
j_gene: TRBJ2-1
v_gene: TRBV7-8

CDR3aa: CASSYERSGAAGYTF
j_gene: TRBJ1-2
v_gene: TRBV6-6

CDR3aa: CASSSGQGAGEQYF
j_gene: TRBJ2-7
v_gene: TRBV10-1

CDR3aa: CASSPPGLAGANTGELFF
j_gene: TRBJ2-2
v_gene: TRBV27

CDR3aa: CASSPAGGARTDTQYF
j_gene: TRBJ2-3
v_gene: TRBV7-3

CDR3aa: CASRDRGRVTEAFF
j_gene: TRBJ1-1
v_gene: TRBV6-1

CDR3aa: CASSPNRGSGNTIYF
j_gene: TRBJ1-3
v_gene: TRBV9

CDR3aa: CASTLTGAVGPQHF
j_gene: TRBJ1-5
v_gene: TRBV6-1

CDR3aa: CASSLAWRPGETQYF
j_gene: TRBJ2-5
v_gene: TRBV7-3

CDR3aa: CASSPGTGWIWPLHF
j_gene: TRBJ1-6
v_gene: TRBV18

CDR3aa: CASKNGVFSGANVLTF
j_gene: TRBJ2-6
v_gene: TRBV5-1

CDR3aa: CASSFRGAKNIQYF
j_gene: TRBJ2-4
v_gene: TRBV5-6

CDR3aa: CSVETPAHPVSGQYF
j_gene: TRBJ2-7
v_gene: TRBV29-1

CDR3aa: CASSLPGTEAFF
j_gene: TRBJ1-1
v_gene: TRBV5-1

CDR3aa: CASRIGQAGSPLHF
j_gene: TRBJ1-6
v_gene: TRBV2

CDR3aa: CASGSHRDRVGLRETQYF
j_gene: TRBJ2-5
v_gene: TRBV12-5

CDR3aa: CASSSQGPGGADTQYF
j_gene: TRBJ2-3
v_gene: TRBV5-4

CDR3aa: CASSVTGNSYEQYF
j_gene: TRBJ2-7
v_gene: TRBV5-1

CDR3aa: CASSPSGQGSSYNSPLHF
j_gene: TRBJ1-6
v_gene: TRBV5-4

CDR3aa: CASSRMPGSAGEKLFF
j_gene: TRBJ1-4
v_gene: TRBV9

CDR3aa: CASSRTGAAYNEQFF
j_gene: TRBJ2-1
v_gene: TRBV7-9

CDR3aa: CASSLQGPNEKLFF
j_gene: TRBJ1-4
v_gene: TRBV5-1

CDR3aa: CASSSGTSTLTDTQYF
j_gene: TRBJ2-3
v_gene: TRBV5-8